What follows is one T cell receptor (beta chain) and its context. The data were obtained in a study of blood T cell repertoires in COVID-19. Study as a whole: From the United States, Italy and Spain came samples of acute and convalescent COVID-19. In each case, the material was cDNA or gDNA derived from T cells, B-cell-depleted T cells, or PBMCs.

This CDR3 is 15 amino acids long. Germline values: CDR1 LGHDT, CDR2 YNNKEL (reference sequence). Trimming took 1 base from V and 6 from J, leaving 10 bases between them. Clones were sequenced by immunoSEQ multiplex PCR, and TCRdb holds only the in-frame ones, with some missing. The profile shows about 240,000 clones, 70% to 90% of them singletons. The clonotype comes from a man between 60 and 70 years old with acute or convalescent COVID-19. What was sequenced was peripheral blood. This rearrangement joins TRBV3-1 (or the pseudogene TRBV3-2) to TRBJ1-6; the D gene is possibly TRBD1 (5 bases). The CDR3 coding sequence is TGTGCCAGCAGCCAAGGCTTAGGGGCTAATTCACCCCTCCACTTT. Its protein is CASSQGLGANSPLHF.